The 27 T cell receptor beta chains listed next were all sequenced from one sample in a study of T cell changes during pregnancy in multiple sclerosis. Repertoires were generated with immunoSEQ multiplex PCR, while TCRdb's copy carries only in-frame clones and drops some. The repertoire has about 73,000 clones, roughly 88% of them found once; the top ten carry roughly 9.5%. The starting material was peripheral blood, obtained after pregnancy. These TCRs come from a female donor in good health, enrolled as a control in a pregnancy study.

The V and J genes are TRBV28 and TRBJ2-7, with D unclear. V was pared by 4 bases and J by 3 bases, with 7 bases between. Germline CDR1 MDHEN, CDR2 SYDVKM. This CDR3 has 12 amino acids. This chain's CDR3 is CASSSSFYEQYF. DNA for the CDR3: TGTGCCAGCAGTTCGAGTTTCTACGAGCAGTACTTC.

The chain joins TRBV9 to TRBJ1-1, with TRBD1 as a possible D gene (5 bases). Germline CDR1 is SGDLS and CDR2 is YYNGEE. The CDR3 sequence is 14 residues long. V shed 4 bases and J shed 1 base, with 11 bases lying between them. The DNA of the CDR3 is TGTGCCAGCAGCACCCGGGGGGGGAACACTGAAGCTTTCTTT. This sequence encodes CASSTRGGNTEAFF. The full variable domain, completed using reference TRBV9 and TRBJ1-1, is DSGVTQTPKHLITATGQRVTLRCSPRSGDLSVYWYQQSLDQGLQFLIQYYNGEERAKGNILERFSAQQFPDLHSELNLSSLELGDSALYFCASSTRGGNTEAFFGQGTRLTVV.

The chain links TRBV29-1 to TRBJ2-1; TRBD1 matches at 7 bases. Per germline, CDR1 SQVTM and CDR2 ANQGSEA. Germline trimming cut 4 bases from V and 6 bases from J; bases unmatched to any gene: 6. CDR3 length: 13 amino acids. Written as DNA, the CDR3 is TGCAGCGTTGTGGTAGGGGGCGTCAATGAGCAGTTCTTC. Protein sequence: CSVVVGGVNEQFF.

The chain links TRBV13 to TRBJ1-1, with D hard to call. CDR3 length: 12 amino acids. Per germline, CDR1 PRHDT and CDR2 FYEKMQ (reference sequence). V lost 6 bases and J 11 bases, leaving 16 bases between the germline ends. CDR3 residues: CASRPFPGNAFF. The CDR3 coding sequence is TGTGCCAGCAGACCTTTTCCGGGGAACGCTTTCTTT.

The chain couples TRBV7-8 to TRBJ1-1, with a possible D match to TRBD1 (5 bases). Germline V gene sequence: CDR1 SGHVS, CDR2 FQNEAQ. The CDR3 has 13 residues. V was cut by 11 bases and J by 1 base, with 14 bases left in between. The CDR3 DNA follows: TGTGCCGGAGGGGCAGCTAGGAACACTGAAGCTTTCTTT. Translating it yields CAGGAARNTEAFF. Complete variable domain (other parts from reference TRBV7-8 and TRBJ1-1): GAGVSQSPRYKVAKRGQDVALRCDPISGHVSLFWYQQALGQGPEFLTYFQNEAQLDKSGLPSDRFFAERPEGSVSTLKIQRTQQEDSAVYLCAGGAARNTEAFFGQGTRLTVV.

This clone occurred once. The genes are TRBV30 and TRBJ1-1, with D perhaps TRBD1 (5 bases). There are 13 residues in the CDR3. Germline CDR1 GTSNPN, CDR2 SVGIG (reference sequence). V gave up 3 bases and J gave up 1 base, with 9 bases separating them. The CDR3 DNA follows: TGTGCCTGGAGACTGGGGGGGAACACTGAAGCTTTCTTT. The encoded protein is CAWRLGGNTEAFF.

The chain couples TRBV19 to TRBJ1-5; D unresolved. V shed 2 bases and J shed 0 bases, with 11 bases lying between them. The germline gives CDR1 LNHDA, CDR2 SQIVND (reference sequence). The length of the CDR3 is 16 residues. CDR3 loop: CASSIRTGYSNQPQHF. CDR3 bases: TGTGCCAGTAGTATACGAACGGGATATAGCAATCAGCCCCAGCATTTT.

CDR3 sequence reads: CASSRSGLRSYEQYF. CDR3 DNA: TGTGCCAGCAGCCGTTCGGGACTCCGTTCCTACGAGCAGTACTTC. V is TRBV6-5 and J is TRBJ2-7; maybe TRBD2 (6 bases). V was cut by 6 bases and J by 1 base, with 16 bases left in between. The germline gives CDR1 MNHEY, CDR2 SVGAGI. The CDR3 extends over 15 amino acids.

The gene calls are TRBV7-9 and TRBJ1-1; TRBD1 matches at 7 bases. Germline CDR1 and CDR2: SEHNR and FQNEAQ (reference sequence). Germline trimming cut 5 bases from V and 4 bases from J; bases unmatched to any gene: 10. The CDR3 spans 15 residues. CDR3 sequence reads: CASSLRDSEGTEAFF. The CDR3 DNA reads as TGTGCCAGCAGCCTAAGGGACAGCGAGGGCACTGAAGCTTTCTTT.

CDR3 region: CASSRPTGMNTEAFF. The DNA of the CDR3 is TGTGCCAGTAGTAGACCGACAGGTATGAACACTGAAGCTTTCTTT. The rearrangement uses TRBV19 and TRBJ1-1; perhaps TRBD1 as D (6 bases). V was cut by 4 bases and J by 0 bases, with 12 bases left in between. This CDR3 contains 15 residues. Germline V gives CDR1 LNHDA, CDR2 SQIVND (reference sequence).

V gene TRBV30 combines with J gene TRBJ2-3; D gene uncertain. Germline CDR1 reads GTSNPN; CDR2 reads SVGIG (reference sequence). The CDR3 covers 11 residues. Deletions cut 4 bases from V and 3 bases from J, with 5 bases between. Here the CDR3 DNA reads TGTGCCTGGACCTTTACAGATACGCAGTATTTT. It yields the protein CAWTFTDTQYF.

The chain uses TRBV11-3 and TRBJ1-2; the D is unclear. Trimming removed 3 bases at V and 2 bases at J, with 13 bases between. The CDR3 contains 15 residues. Germline loops: CDR1 SGHNT, CDR2 YENEEA. The CDR3 sequence is CASSLGSLNNYGYTF. CDR3 in DNA: TGTGCCAGCAGCTTGGGCAGCTTAAACAACTATGGCTACACCTTC.

The rearrangement links TRBV5-1 to TRBJ2-2, with 7 bases identical to TRBD2. Trimming removed 3 bases from V and 5 bases from J; junction bases left unmatched: 7. CDR1 and CDR2 from the germline V gene are SGHRS and YFSETQ. There are 15 residues in the CDR3. The chain's CDR3 is CASSSVREGTGELFF. The CDR3 coding sequence is TGCGCCAGCAGCTCGGTCAGGGAGGGAACCGGGGAGCTGTTTTTT. Drawing the rest from reference TRBV5-1 and TRBJ2-2, the complete variable domain is KAGVTQTPRYLIKTRGQQVTLSCSPISGHRSVSWYQQTPGQGLQFLFEYFSETQRNKGNFPGRFSGRQFSNSRSEMNVSTLELGDSALYLCASSSVREGTGELFFGEGSRLTVL.

The chain links TRBV5-4 to TRBJ2-2; D is perhaps TRBD1 (7 bases). Germline V lookup: CDR1 SGHNT, CDR2 YYREEE (reference sequence). This CDR3 region has 17 residues. V lost 4 bases and J lost 2, with 18 bases in between. Here the CDR3 reads CASSGAGQQYNTGELFF. CDR3 nucleotides: TGTGCCAGCAGCGGGGCGGGACAGCAGTACAACACCGGGGAGCTGTTTTTT.

The chain couples TRBV30 to TRBJ2-5; maybe TRBD2 (6 bases). CDR1 is GTSNPN and CDR2 is SVGIG in the germline V gene (reference sequence). Trimming left V 2 bases short and J 2 bases short, with 12 bases between. This CDR3 has 14 residues. The CDR3: CAWSRSGRQETQYF. The CDR3 nucleotides are TGTGCCTGGAGTAGAAGCGGGCGGCAAGAGACCCAGTACTTC.

The chain couples TRBV6-1 to TRBJ1-5; maybe TRBD1 (5 bases). Deletions cut 7 bases from V and 5 bases from J, with 18 bases between. Per the germline V gene, CDR1 is MNHNS and CDR2 is SASEGT. The CDR3 covers 15 residues. CDR3 in amino acids: CASTERGGAHQPQHF. CDR3 nucleotides: TGTGCCAGCACCGAACGGGGCGGGGCCCATCAGCCCCAGCATTTT.

In this sample, this clone turned up a few times. This rearrangement joins TRBV30 to TRBJ1-1; D remains unclear. The CDR3 is made up of 16 amino acids. Looked up from germline, CDR1 is GTSNPN and CDR2 is SVGIG (reference sequence). V shed 3 bases and J shed 0 bases, with 17 bases lying between them. The CDR3 loop is CAWRREGWVMNTEAFF. Here the CDR3 DNA reads TGTGCCTGGAGAAGAGAGGGTTGGGTTATGAACACTGAAGCTTTCTTT.

V and J are TRBV9 and TRBJ2-7; 7 nucleotides agree with TRBD1. The CDR3 length is 12 residues. The germline V gene encodes CDR1 SGDLS and CDR2 YYNGEE. The V gene end was trimmed by 3 bases and the J gene end by 4 bases; junction bases not matched to a gene: 1. This CDR3 reads CASSGTGYEQYF. In nucleotides, the CDR3 is TGTGCCAGCAGCGGGACAGGATACGAGCAGTACTTC.

J is TRBJ1-2 and V is TRBV5-6, with D uncertain. The V gene lost 2 bases and the J gene lost 7 bases, with 15 bases spanning the gap. The CDR3 has 14 amino acids. Germline CDR1 is SGHDT and CDR2 is YYEEEE. CDR3: CASSFSYGDRGYTF. CDR3 DNA sequence: TGTGCCAGCAGCTTTTCTTACGGGGATCGTGGCTACACCTTC.

V usage is TRBV5-4 and J usage is TRBJ2-5; D is possibly TRBD2 (6 bases). Germline loops: CDR1 SGHNT, CDR2 YYREEE (reference sequence). V was trimmed by 6 bases and J by 5 bases, leaving 14 bases between them. This CDR3 has 13 amino acids. CDR3: CASTPGDLETQYF. The CDR3, as DNA: TGTGCCAGCACCCCCGGGGACTTGGAGACCCAGTACTTC.

This rearrangement joins TRBV7-2 to TRBJ1-1; the match to TRBD1 covers 7 bases. In germline, CDR1 is SGHTA, CDR2 FQGNSA. V lost 1 base to trimming and J lost 8 bases; unmatched junction nucleotides: 13. This CDR3 is 16 amino acids long. Written as DNA, the CDR3 is TGTGCCAGCAGCTTAGTAAGGGACCGCAGGGGGGCCGAAGCTTTCTTT. Protein product: CASSLVRDRRGAEAFF.

The chain has TRBV7-8 and TRBJ2-5; D unclear. The V end was cut by 1 base, the J end by 5 bases, with 8 bases between. The CDR3 has 13 residues. Germline loops: CDR1 SGHVS, CDR2 FQNEAQ. In nucleotides, the CDR3 is TGTGCCAGCAGCTTAGGAATCCGGGAGACCCAGTACTTC. Translating gives CASSLGIRETQYF.

V usage is TRBV5-1 and J usage is TRBJ2-2, with D tentatively TRBD2 (6 bases). This CDR3 contains 15 residues. The germline gives CDR1 SGHRS, CDR2 YFSETQ. V was clipped by 0 bases and J by 4 bases, with 10 bases between them. The CDR3 region is CASSLDRRGTGELFF. CDR3 nucleotide sequence: TGCGCCAGCAGCTTGGACAGGAGGGGCACCGGGGAGCTGTTTTTT.

V and J are TRBV29-1 and TRBJ2-7, with 7 bases fitting TRBD2. The CDR3 has 14 residues. The V and J ends lost 4 bases and 5 bases, in that order; junction bases with no gene match: 11. From germline, CDR1 is SQVTM and CDR2 ANQGSEA. The CDR3 DNA is TGCAGCGTTGTAAGCGGGGCCCAATCACACGAGCAGTACTTC. This gives the protein CSVVSGAQSHEQYF.

The J gene is TRBJ1-2, the V gene TRBV6-5; 8 bases align to TRBD1. The ends lost 8 bases at V and 5 bases at J; junction bases unmatched: 4. CDR3 length: 12 amino acids. Germline loops: CDR1 MNHEY, CDR2 SVGAGI. The CDR3: CASVDRAYGYTF. The CDR3 DNA reads as TGTGCCAGCGTGGACAGGGCGTATGGCTACACCTTC.

This chain uses TRBV19 with TRBJ2-7; no clear D. V was pared by 5 bases and J by 1 base, with 9 bases between. The CDR3 loop spans 13 amino acids. CDR1 and CDR2 (germline): LNHDA, SQIVND (reference sequence). The CDR3 loop reads CASSGRLSYEQYF. In DNA, the CDR3 is TGTGCCAGTAGTGGGCGCCTATCCTACGAGCAGTACTTC.

The chain joins TRBV2 to TRBJ2-7, with D perhaps matching TRBD2 (7 bases). The CDR3 sequence is 14 residues long. Germline assignment: CDR1 SNHLY and CDR2 FYNNEI. V gave up 9 bases and J gave up 7 bases, with 22 bases separating them. The CDR3 is CASRRGGGDREQYF. The CDR3 bases are TGTGCCAGTCGAAGGGGGGGCGGAGATCGGGAGCAGTACTTC.